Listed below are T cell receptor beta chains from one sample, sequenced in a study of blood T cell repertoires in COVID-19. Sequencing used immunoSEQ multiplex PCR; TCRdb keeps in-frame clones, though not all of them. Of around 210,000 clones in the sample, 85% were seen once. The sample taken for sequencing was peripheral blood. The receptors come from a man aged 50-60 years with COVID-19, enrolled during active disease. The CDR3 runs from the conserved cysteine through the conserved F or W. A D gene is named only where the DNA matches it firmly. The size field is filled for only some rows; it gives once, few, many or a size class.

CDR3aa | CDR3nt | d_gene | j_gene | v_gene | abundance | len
CASRKPGGGDDGYTF | TGTGCCAGCAGGAAGCCGGGTGGAGGGGACGACGGCTACACCTTC | NA | TRBJ1-2 | TRBV6-6 | NA | 15
CASRLQGFGNTIYF | TGTGCCAGCAGACTACAGGGTTTTGGAAACACCATATATTTT | NA | TRBJ1-3 | TRBV6-5 | NA | 14
CASSPWTGRSGNTIYF | TGTGCCAGCAGCCCGTGGACAGGGAGGTCAGGAAACACCATATATTTT | TRBD1 | TRBJ1-3 | TRBV7-2 | NA | 16
CASSSRQGNYNSPLHF | TGTGCCAGCAGCAGTAGACAGGGGAACTATAATTCACCCCTCCACTTT | TRBD1 | TRBJ1-6 | TRBV7-8 | NA | 16
CASLDGGTRGAGNTIYF | TGTGCCAGTTTGGACGGGGGAACAAGGGGTGCTGGAAACACCATATATTTT | NA | TRBJ1-3 | TRBV28 | NA | 17
CASSQDRGGAYEQYF | TGCGCCAGCAGCCAAGACAGAGGCGGAGCCTACGAGCAGTACTTC | NA | TRBJ2-7 | TRBV4-1 | few | 15
CAWRFYTEAFF | TGTGCCTGGCGTTTTTACACTGAAGCTTTCTTT | NA | TRBJ1-1 | TRBV30 | NA | 11
CASSFSLASTDTQYF | TGTGCCAGCAGCTTCAGCCTAGCGAGTACAGATACGCAGTATTTT | NA | TRBJ2-3 | TRBV13 | once | 15
CASSLEPSGGKETQYF | TGTGCCAGCAGCTTAGAGCCTAGCGGGGGAAAAGAGACCCAGTACTTC | TRBD2 | TRBJ2-5 | TRBV11-2 | NA | 16
CASSQPGFDSPLHF | TGTGCCAGCAGCCAGCCAGGGTTTGATTCACCCCTCCACTTT | NA | TRBJ1-6 | TRBV14 | NA | 14
CASSDVSSGTRDTQYF | TGTGCCAGTAGTGATGTATCCAGTGGGACAAGGGATACGCAGTATTTT | NA | TRBJ2-3 | TRBV19 | NA | 16
CASSQVGTGGYNEQFF | TGTGCCAGCAGCCAAGTTGGGACAGGAGGGTACAATGAGCAGTTCTTC | TRBD1 | TRBJ2-1 | TRBV4-2 | NA | 16
CASSPGTSGLYEQYF | TGTGCCAGCAGCCCCGGTACTAGCGGACTTTACGAGCAGTACTTC | TRBD2 | TRBJ2-7 | TRBV6-6 | NA | 15
CASTPRGTGGLGNQPQHF | TGTGCCAGCACTCCCCGGGGGACAGGGGGCTTGGGGAATCAGCCCCAGCATTTT | TRBD1 | TRBJ1-5 | TRBV25-1 | NA | 18
CASSSTGKDEQYF | TGTGCCAGCAGCTCTACAGGGAAGGACGAGCAGTACTTC | NA | TRBJ2-7 | TRBV7-3 | NA | 13
CASSLVGLLAGGPSYNEQFF | TGTGCCAGCAGCTTGGTGGGACTGTTGGCGGGGGGACCCTCCTACAATGAGCAGTTCTTC | TRBD2 | TRBJ2-1 | TRBV5-8 | NA | 20
CASSQDLGGGTDTQYF | TGTGCCAGCAGCCAAGATCTCGGCGGGGGCACAGATACGCAGTATTTT | NA | TRBJ2-3 | TRBV4-2 | NA | 16
CSVADRGMYEQYF | TGCAGCGTTGCGGACAGGGGGATGTACGAGCAGTACTTC | TRBD1 | TRBJ2-7 | TRBV29-1 | few | 13
CASSFIIPKAGGPDTQYF | TGTGCCAGCAGCTTCATTATCCCAAAGGCGGGGGGCCCGGATACGCAGTATTTT | TRBD2 | TRBJ2-3 | TRBV7-6 | NA | 18
CAWSLMNTEAFF | TGTGCCTGGAGTCTTATGAACACTGAAGCTTTCTTT | NA | TRBJ1-1 | TRBV30 | NA | 12
CAINSGTGSNSGANVLTF | TGTGCCATCAACTCCGGGACAGGGTCCAACTCTGGGGCCAACGTCCTGACTTTC | TRBD1 | TRBJ2-6 | TRBV10-3 | NA | 18
CASSGNSNRPPPNYGYTF | TGTGCCAGCAGTGGGAACAGCAATCGACCTCCTCCTAACTATGGCTACACCTTC | NA | TRBJ1-2 | TRBV6-1 | NA | 18
CASSLPSGTGNSYEQYF | TGTGCCAGCAGCTTACCCTCCGGGACAGGGAACTCCTACGAGCAGTACTTC | TRBD1 | TRBJ2-7 | TRBV7-8 | NA | 17
CASSPEGQNTEAFF | TGCGCCAGCAGCCCGGAGGGCCAGAACACTGAAGCTTTCTTT | NA | TRBJ1-1 | TRBV5-1 | NA | 14
CASSYGEESF | TGTGCCAGCAGTTACGGGGAGGAATCCTTC | NA | TRBJ2-7 | TRBV6-2/TRBV6-3 | NA | 10
CASSLAQGFGNEQYF | TGTGCCAGCAGCTTGGCTCAGGGTTTCGGAAACGAGCAGTACTTC | NA | TRBJ2-7 | TRBV5-4 | NA | 15
CSVHYQGQGKAFF | TGCAGCGTCCACTATCAGGGACAGGGAAAAGCTTTCTTT | TRBD1 | TRBJ1-1 | TRBV29-1 | NA | 13
CASSSGHPNEKLFF | TGTGCCAGCAGCTCGGGACACCCTAATGAAAAACTGTTTTTT | NA | TRBJ1-4 | TRBV28 | NA | 14
CASSLEGNYGYTF | TGCGCCAGCAGCTTGGAGGGGAACTATGGCTACACCTTC | NA | TRBJ1-2 | TRBV5-1 | NA | 13
CASSQDLVRTQYNSPLHF | TGCGCCAGCAGCCAAGATCTTGTCAGGACACAATATAATTCACCCCTCCACTTT | NA | TRBJ1-6 | TRBV4-1 | NA | 18
CAIHLDNPDPPINQPQHF | TGCGCCATCCACCTCGACAACCCCGACCCCCCGATCAATCAGCCCCAGCATTTT | NA | TRBJ1-5 | TRBV5-1 | NA | 18
CASSAGTDTYNEQFF | TGTGCCAGCAGCGCCGGGACAGATACCTACAATGAGCAGTTCTTC | TRBD1 | TRBJ2-1 | TRBV5-4 | NA | 15
CASSLSFKNYTF | TGTGCCAGCAGTTTGAGTTTTAAGAACTACACCTTC | NA | TRBJ1-2 | TRBV28 | NA | 12
CASTMWRPTGRTDTQYF | TGTGCCAGCACCATGTGGAGACCGACAGGGAGAACAGATACGCAGTATTTT | TRBD1 | TRBJ2-3 | TRBV2 | NA | 17
CASSRDTYEQYF | TGTGCCAGTTCCCGGGACACCTACGAGCAGTACTTC | NA | TRBJ2-7 | TRBV6-5 | NA | 12
CAIMTGESYEQYF | TGTGCCATCATGACAGGGGAATCCTACGAGCAGTACTTC | TRBD1 | TRBJ2-7 | TRBV28 | once | 13
CAISETTGRGEKLFF | TGTGCCATCAGTGAGACGACAGGGCGTGGCGAAAAACTGTTTTTT | TRBD1 | TRBJ1-4 | TRBV10-3 | NA | 15
CAIQPRGYNEQFF | TGTGCCATCCAACCCCGGGGATACAATGAGCAGTTCTTC | NA | TRBJ2-1 | TRBV7-2 | NA | 13
CASSMWTSGKTTDTQYF | TGTGCCAGCAGCATGTGGACTAGCGGCAAAACAACAGATACGCAGTATTTT | TRBD2 | TRBJ2-3 | TRBV3-1/TRBV3-2 | NA | 17